This TCR beta chain was identified during a study of CD8 T cells in Susac syndrome. Random hexamers were used to reverse transcribe about 0.5 to 1 ug of RNA. immunoSEQ multiplex PCR amplified TCR beta CDR3 across 54 Vbeta, 13 Jbeta. TCRdb re-derived calls from the immunoSEQ multiplex PCR reads in MiXCR, one entry per CDR3 protein. The data show about 52,000 distinct CDR3 sequences, around 93% seen once. CDR3 length equals 16 residues. The source of this sequence is a human donor with multiple sclerosis. The V gene is TRBV21-1, the J gene TRBJ2-1; the D call in the table, TRBD1, was not verified against the DNA. TRBV21-1 is shown as a pseudogene. Sequenced material: CD8+ T cells from PBMCs. CDR3 loop: CASSKEGTGKVNEQFF. The CDR3 nucleotides are TGTGCCAGCAGCAAAGAGGGGACAGGGAAAGTCAATGAGCAGTTCTTC.